The clone carrying this T cell receptor (beta chain) was counted once. A junction boundary mismatches the germline segment, possibly from a read error. The sample comes from a study of PD-L1 blockade in urothelial cancer. Germline loops: CDR1 SSHAT, CDR2 FNYEAQ (reference sequence). This CDR3 comprises 13 residues. The time point: pretreatment peripheral blood. Assay: immunoSEQ multiplex PCR; the TCRdb copy retains only in-frame clones and omits some. The table lists fewer than 50,000 clones, approximately 90% of them singletons, with 25% in the top ten. This receptor was obtained from a donor aged 40 or over with urothelial cancer. Here the sequenced sample was PBMCs, taken around atezolizumab (anti-PD-L1) treatment. The gene calls are TRBV7-7 and TRBJ1-3; no definite D call. The CDR3 protein is CASSSLPGNTIYF. In DNA form, the CDR3 reads TGTGCTAGCAGCTCCCTCCCTGGAAACACCATATATTTT.